One and the same sample provided the 18 T cell receptor beta chains below, sequenced in a study of cytomegalovirus exposure and HLA in healthy donors. Vbeta (60) and Jbeta (13) primers were used in the PCR. Some clones are missing from TCRdb's copy, which holds only in-frame ones; the method was immunoSEQ multiplex PCR. The repertoire holds about 200,000 clones, with about four fifths as singletons. Material: PBMCs. Every receptor here comes from a man aged 35 to 55 in good health and CMV-seropositive.

The V call is TRBV27, the J call TRBJ1-6, with D perhaps TRBD1 (6 bases). The germline V gene has CDR1 MNHEY and CDR2 SMNVEV (reference sequence). CDR3 length equals 12 residues. V lost 8 bases to trimming and J lost 5 bases, with 7 bases between them. In nucleotides, the CDR3 is TGTGCCAGCCGGGACAATAATTCACCCCTCCACTTT. Translation gives CASRDNNSPLHF.

The chain carries TRBV6-1 and TRBJ2-1; a possible D gene is TRBD2 (5 bases). Deletions cut 10 bases from V and 2 bases from J, with 15 bases between. The CDR3 extends over 14 amino acids. Germline V gene sequence: CDR1 MNHNS, CDR2 SASEGT. The CDR3 nucleotides read TGTGCCACCAGAGAGGCGGGCCCCTACAATGAGCAGTTCTTC. This translates into CATREAGPYNEQFF.

V usage is TRBV29-1 and J usage is TRBJ2-3, with D possibly being TRBD2 (5 bases). The CDR3 has 13 residues. V was cut by 4 bases and J by 8 bases, with 16 bases left in between. Germline V lookup: CDR1 SQVTM, CDR2 ANQGSEA. CDR3 amino acids: CSVAAHDEGTQYF. CDR3 nucleotide sequence: TGCAGCGTTGCAGCCCATGATGAGGGTACGCAGTATTTT.

The V and J genes are TRBV7-2 and TRBJ2-2, with TRBD2 identical over 8 bases. Losses at the gene ends were 0 bases for V and 5 bases for J; bases not matched to a gene: 8. Germline V gene lookup returns CDR1 SGHTA and CDR2 FQGNSA. CDR3 length: 17 amino acids. This CDR3 is CASSLAGAGVRTGELFF. CDR3 in DNA: TGTGCCAGCAGCTTAGCAGGAGCGGGAGTAAGGACCGGGGAGCTGTTTTTT.

This clone occurred a few times. The genes are TRBV6-1 and TRBJ1-4; tentatively, D is TRBD1 (5 bases). This CDR3 spans 14 amino acids. Looked up from germline, CDR1 is MNHNS and CDR2 is SASEGT. V gave up 4 bases and J gave up 8 bases, with 14 bases separating them. The CDR3 region is CASSVGPGGEKLFF. The CDR3 coding sequence is TGTGCCAGCAGTGTGGGGCCCGGGGGGGAAAAACTGTTTTTT.

The chain employs TRBV28 and TRBJ2-7; D is unclear. The V gene lost 7 bases and the J gene lost 1 base, with 8 bases spanning the gap. Germline CDR1 MDHEN, CDR2 SYDVKM. The CDR3 has 12 residues. The CDR3 DNA reads TGTGCCAGCAATGTCAAATCCTACGAGCAGTACTTC. Translating gives CASNVKSYEQYF.

CDR3 in amino acids: CASTDRGVGGANVLTF. The CDR3 region has the DNA TGTGCCAGTACCGACCGGGGGGTTGGTGGGGCCAACGTCCTGACTTTC. The chain carries TRBV19 and TRBJ2-6, with 7 positions matching TRBD2. Trimming removed 7 bases from V and 3 bases from J; junction bases left unmatched: 9. Germline CDR1 LNHDA, CDR2 SQIVND (reference sequence). The CDR3 consists of 16 residues.

The chain recombines TRBV5-3 with TRBJ2-2; 11 nucleotides line up with TRBD1. TRBV5-3 is an open reading frame whose function is uncertain. J lost 4 bases, V lost 2 bases, and 4 bases had no gene match. CDR3 length equals 16 residues. CDR3 coding DNA: TGTGCCAGAAGCTTCCCGGGACAGGGGGGCACCGGGGAGCTGTTTTTT. It yields the protein CARSFPGQGGTGELFF.

This chain uses TRBV7-7 with TRBJ2-6, with 7 bases fitting TRBD1. V was pared by 5 bases and J by 0 bases, with 10 bases of the junction left unmatched. Germline V gene sequence: CDR1 SSHAT, CDR2 FNYEAQ (reference sequence). The CDR3 contains 18 residues. CDR3 nucleotides: TGTGCCAGCAGCCAGGGGGTGGGCCGGTACTCTGGGGCCAACGTCCTGACTTTC. This encodes CASSQGVGRYSGANVLTF.

The chain has TRBV5-5 and TRBJ2-7; 10 bases fit TRBD2. CDR3 length equals 15 residues. Germline V gene lookup returns CDR1 SGHKS and CDR2 YYEKEE (reference sequence). The J segment lost 3 bases and the V segment lost 1 base, leaving 4 bases of the junction unmatched. The CDR3 sequence is CASSLLASGGYEQYF. The DNA of the CDR3 is TGTGCCAGCAGCTTGCTGGCTAGCGGGGGCTACGAGCAGTACTTC. Variable domain in full (rest from reference TRBV5-5 and TRBJ2-7): DAGVTQSPTHLIKTRGQQVTLRCSPISGHKSVSWYQQVLGQGPQFIFQYYEKEERGRGNFPDRFSARQFPNYSSELNVNALLLGDSALYLCASSLLASGGYEQYFGPGTRLTVT.

The chain has TRBV29-1 and TRBJ2-2; D gene unclear. There are 11 residues in the CDR3. V shed 5 bases and J shed 8 bases, with 9 bases lying between them. In germline, CDR1 is SQVTM, CDR2 ANQGSEA. The CDR3 sequence is CSVQMPGELFF. The CDR3 nucleotides read TGCAGCGTTCAGATGCCGGGGGAGCTGTTTTTT.

V and J are TRBV4-1 and TRBJ2-5, with a weak D call TRBD2 (6 bases). The CDR3 consists of 14 residues. CDR1 is MGHRA, CDR2 YSYEKL, per germline. The V end lost 0 bases, the J end lost 5 bases, and 10 bases lay between the germline ends. CDR3 sequence (DNA): TGCGCCAGCAGCCAAGATCACCGGGGGGAGACCCAGTACTTC. Residues: CASSQDHRGETQYF.

The rearrangement joins TRBV14 to TRBJ2-5; 7 nucleotides align to TRBD1. Germline V gene lookup returns CDR1 SGHDN and CDR2 FVKESK. There are 15 residues in the CDR3. V lost 4 bases to trimming and J lost 5 bases; unmatched junction nucleotides: 10. The CDR3 reads CASSPRQGWGETQYF. The CDR3 DNA is TGTGCCAGCAGCCCCCGACAGGGTTGGGGGGAGACCCAGTACTTC. Together with reference TRBV14 and TRBJ2-5, the CDR3 gives the full variable domain: EAGVTQFPSHSVIEKGQTVTLRCDPISGHDNLYWYRRVMGKEIKFLLHFVKESKQDESGMPNNRFLAERTGGTYSTLKVQPAELEDSGVYFCASSPRQGWGETQYFGPGTRLLVL.

This chain joins TRBV19 and TRBJ2-7, with D perhaps matching TRBD2 (6 bases). The CDR3 length is 13 residues. V lost 5 bases to trimming and J lost 7 bases, with 15 bases between them. Germline V gene sequence: CDR1 LNHDA, CDR2 SQIVND (reference sequence). CDR3 sequence: CASSGGTVGEQYF. The CDR3 DNA follows: TGTGCCAGTAGTGGCGGGACGGTGGGGGAGCAGTACTTC. Variable domain in full (rest from reference TRBV19 and TRBJ2-7): DGGITQSPKYLFRKEGQNVTLSCEQNLNHDAMYWYRQDPGQGLRLIYYSQIVNDFQKGDIAEGYSVSREKKESFPLTVTSAQKNPTAFYLCASSGGTVGEQYFGPGTRLTVT.

CDR3 sequence: CASSEAGTANEQFF. CDR3 in DNA: TGTGCCAGCAGTGAGGCCGGGACAGCGAATGAGCAGTTCTTC. This rearrangement joins TRBV6-1 to TRBJ2-1; 7 positions agree with TRBD1. Germline CDR1 and CDR2: MNHNS and SASEGT. The CDR3 covers 14 residues. After removal of 3 bases from V and 7 bases from J, the junction contained 6 bases not matched to a gene.

The V call is TRBV19, the J call TRBJ2-2, with a possible D match to TRBD2 (5 bases). V was cut by 4 bases and J by 10 bases, with 13 bases left in between. The length of the CDR3 is 13 residues. Germline loops: CDR1 LNHDA, CDR2 SQIVND (reference sequence). In DNA, the CDR3 is TGTGCCAGTAGTACGTCGGGAAAGGTGGAGCTGTTTTTT. It codes for CASSTSGKVELFF.

The chain combines TRBV5-4 with TRBJ1-1; D gene uncertain. The V gene lost 0 bases and the J gene lost 2 bases, with 11 bases spanning the gap. Per germline, CDR1 SGHNT and CDR2 YYREEE (reference sequence). The CDR3 sequence is 15 residues long. The CDR3 DNA reads TGTGCCAGCAGCTTGGCCGGGCGGGTTAACACTGAAGCTTTCTTT. Encoded protein: CASSLAGRVNTEAFF.

The chain is built from TRBV2 and TRBJ1-4; D is possibly TRBD1 (6 bases). The CDR3 sequence is 13 residues long. The ends were cut back, 6 bases at V and 8 bases at J, with 13 bases in the middle. Germline V lookup: CDR1 SNHLY, CDR2 FYNNEI. Here the CDR3 DNA reads TGTGCCAGCAGGAAAGGGGGAGAAGAAAAACTGTTTTTT. This gives the protein CASRKGGEEKLFF.